Shown below are 26 T cell receptor beta chains from a single sample sequenced in a study of shared clonotypes between healthy human individuals. Naive CD8 cells, CD45RO-negative and positively selected for CCR7, excluded terminally differentiated effector memory CD45RA+ cells. Some clones are missing from TCRdb's copy, which holds only in-frame ones; the method was immunoSEQ multiplex PCR. Seen here are 500,000 to 700,000 clones, roughly 95% observed once, and the top ten hold around 0.11%. Sequencing was carried out using naive CD8+ T cells sorted from blood. All receptors derive from a woman aged 25 to 39 in good health.

The chain is built from TRBV12-5 and TRBJ1-4; D gene ambiguous. Trimming stripped 5 bases from V and 1 base from J, with 11 bases between. This CDR3 contains 15 residues. The germline gives CDR1 LGHNT, CDR2 FRNRAP. The CDR3 is CASGPRTGTNEKLFF. As DNA, the CDR3 is TGTGCTAGTGGTCCCCGGACGGGAACTAATGAAAAACTGTTTTTT.

The V call is TRBV28, the J call TRBJ2-5, with D possibly matching TRBD2 (5 bases). Germline V gives CDR1 MDHEN, CDR2 SYDVKM. The CDR3 is 11 amino acids. The ends were cut back, 3 bases at V and 7 bases at J, with 6 bases in the middle. The DNA for the CDR3 is TGTGCCAGCAGTTTTCGGGGGACCCAGTACTTC. Translated: CASSFRGTQYF.

The chain combines TRBV5-4 with TRBJ2-7; 9 nucleotides align to TRBD2. The ends lost 8 bases at V and 3 bases at J; junction bases unmatched: 6. This CDR3 spans 13 amino acids. Germline CDR1 and CDR2: SGHNT and YYREEE (reference sequence). DNA of the CDR3: TGTGCCAGTCGCGTTAGCGGGAGCTACGAGCAGTACTTC. It specifies CASRVSGSYEQYF.

This clone was observed once. The chain uses TRBV4-1 and TRBJ2-5; 7 bases align to TRBD1. The J call is doubtful: the DNA matches TRBJ2-7 better. In germline, CDR1 is MGHRA, CDR2 YSYEKL. CDR3 length equals 18 residues. The CDR3 DNA reads as TGCGCCAGCAGCCACAAGGCCAGTGCAGGGGGAGTCTCCTACGAGCAGTACTTC. This sequence encodes CASSHKASAGGVSYEQYF.

This clone was counted between two and nine times. Other DNA sequences within the sample encode an identical CDR3. CDR3 nucleotides: TGCGCCAGCAGCCAAGACAATGAGCAGTTCTTC. It is translated as CASSQDNEQFF. The chain uses TRBV4-1 and TRBJ2-1; D call uncertain. This CDR3 region has 11 residues. V was pared by 0 bases and J by 6 bases, with 0 bases between. The germline gives CDR1 MGHRA, CDR2 YSYEKL.

This clone was seen a single time. The V and J genes are TRBV21-1 and TRBJ1-5. TRBV21-1 is reported as a pseudogene. The CDR3 has 17 residues. The CDR3: CASSKEVRLGGTRPQHF. In nucleotides, the CDR3 is TGTGCCAGCAGCAAAGAAGTAAGGCTGGGGGGCACGCGGCCCCAGCATTTT.

The chain uses TRBV28 and TRBJ2-7, with a tentative D call TRBD2 (6 bases). The CDR3 runs to 14 residues. The V gene's germline CDR1 is MDHEN and CDR2 SYDVKM. The V and J ends lost 2 bases and 3 bases respectively, with 11 bases between them. CDR3 nucleotides: TGTGCCAGCAGTTTAGATAGCGGTGGCTACGAGCAGTACTTC. The encoded protein is CASSLDSGGYEQYF.

The V and J genes are TRBV7-9 and TRBJ2-7, with 12 bases aligning to TRBD2. Germline CDR1 reads SEHNR; CDR2 reads FQNEAQ (reference sequence). This CDR3 region has 15 residues. CDR3 region: CATSTTSGSNYEQYF. The CDR3 DNA reads TGTGCTACGAGTACGACTAGCGGGAGCAACTACGAGCAGTACTTC.

The chain joins TRBV10-1 to TRBJ2-3; D could derive from TRBD1 or TRBD2 (5 bases each). V dropped 1 base and J dropped 6 bases, with 14 bases sitting between them. Germline values: CDR1 WNHNN, CDR2 SYGVQD (reference sequence). CDR3 size: 15 residues. The DNA for the CDR3 is TGCGCCAGCAGTGAGTACTGGGACGGTCGCGATACGCAGTATTTT. Encoded protein: CASSEYWDGRDTQYF.

The chain is built from TRBV15 and TRBJ2-1; TRBD1 agrees at 8 bases. The ends lost 6 bases at V and 4 bases at J; junction bases unmatched: 11. The CDR3 totals 16 residues. Germline values: CDR1 LNHNV, CDR2 YYDKDF (reference sequence). CDR3 residues: CATRATGTGLYNEQFF. The CDR3, as DNA: TGTGCCACCAGAGCCACCGGGACAGGACTTTACAATGAGCAGTTCTTC.

The chain has TRBV14 and TRBJ1-4, with D tentatively TRBD1 (6 bases). The CDR3 has 11 amino acids. CDR1 and CDR2 (germline): SGHDN, FVKESK. The CDR3 DNA follows: TGTACATCCGGGACAAGTGAAAAACTGTTTTTT. Residues: CTSGTSEKLFF.

The chain combines TRBV5-5 with TRBJ2-7; unclear D gene. V was trimmed by 0 bases and J by 0 bases, leaving 13 bases between them. Germline V CDR1 and CDR2: SGHKS, YYEKEE (reference sequence). This CDR3 comprises 16 residues. In DNA form, the CDR3 reads TGTGCCAGCAGCTTGGCCAGAGTGGGCTACTCCTACGAGCAGTACTTC. Translating it yields CASSLARVGYSYEQYF.

The chain carries TRBV6-4 and TRBJ2-3; tentatively, D is TRBD1 or TRBD2 (5 bases each). There are 16 residues in the CDR3. Deletions cut 0 bases from V and 2 bases from J, with 12 bases between. Germline V lookup: CDR1 MRHNA, CDR2 SNTAGT. DNA of the CDR3: TGTGCCAGCAGTGACTCGGCCCAGGGAGACACAGATACGCAGTATTTT. The encoded protein is CASSDSAQGDTDTQYF.

The table lists this clone with a count of one. The V call is TRBV4-2, the J call TRBJ2-1; TRBD2 might be the D (5 bases). V lost 0 bases to trimming and J lost 4 bases, with 16 bases between them. This CDR3 spans 17 amino acids. Germline V gene lookup returns CDR1 LGHNA and CDR2 YNFKEQ. For the CDR3, the DNA is TGTGCCAGCAGCCAAGATGGGCCAGCGGACGAATACAATGAGCAGTTCTTC. Translating it yields CASSQDGPADEYNEQFF.

The genes are TRBV2 and TRBJ2-7; possibly TRBD1 or TRBD2 for D (6 bases each). Per the germline V gene, CDR1 is SNHLY and CDR2 is FYNNEI. This CDR3 has 16 residues. Trimming cost V 6 bases and J 2 bases, with 20 bases left between them. CDR3 nucleotide sequence: TGTGCCAGCAGCCCCGAGGGGGGCTGGAAGGCCTACGAGCAGTACTTC. Its translation is CASSPEGGWKAYEQYF.

The rearrangement uses TRBV9 and TRBJ1-1; D not certain. The CDR3 length is 15 residues. CDR1 is SGDLS and CDR2 is YYNGEE in the germline V gene. Trimming cost V 6 bases and J 0 bases, with 15 bases left between them. DNA for the CDR3: TGTGCCAGCACCCCCTACGGATCCATGAACACTGAAGCTTTCTTT. Amino acids: CASTPYGSMNTEAFF.

The rearrangement links TRBV7-9 to TRBJ1-2; TRBD1 is a possible D gene (5 bases). V lost 5 bases and J 13 bases, leaving 14 bases between the germline ends. The CDR3 runs 11 residues. Germline CDR1 reads SEHNR; CDR2 reads FQNEAQ (reference sequence). The CDR3: CASSPKSGSTF. The CDR3, as DNA: TGTGCCAGCAGCCCCAAGTCAGGGTCCACCTTC. Complete variable domain (other parts from reference TRBV7-9 and TRBJ1-2): DTGVSQNPRHKITKRGQNVTFRCDPISEHNRLYWYRQTLGQGPEFLTYFQNEAQLEKSRLLSDRFSAERPKGSFSTLEIQRTEQGDSAMYLCASSPKSGSTFGSGTRLTVV.

V is TRBV7-8 and J is TRBJ2-7, with 8 nucleotides matching TRBD2. V was pared by 5 bases and J by 0 bases, with 6 bases of the junction left unmatched. The CDR3 extends over 15 amino acids. Germline CDR1 is SGHVS and CDR2 is FQNEAQ. The CDR3 reads CASSPSLAASYEQYF. The CDR3 nucleotides are TGTGCCAGCAGCCCCTCACTAGCGGCCTCCTACGAGCAGTACTTC.

V usage is TRBV9 and J usage is TRBJ2-2, with a tentative D call TRBD2 (6 bases). V was shortened by 3 bases and J by 3 bases, with 12 bases between the two germline ends. This CDR3 is 15 amino acids long. Germline CDR1 reads SGDLS; CDR2 reads YYNGEE. The CDR3 reads CASSAEGLHTGELFF. The CDR3 DNA follows: TGTGCCAGCAGCGCGGAGGGCCTGCACACCGGGGAGCTGTTTTTT.

Note on this clone: This specimen includes other DNA sequences encoding the same CDR3. In nucleotides, the CDR3 is TGTGCCAGCAGGCCCGGACCGTCCTACGAGCAGTACTTC. Translating gives CASRPGPSYEQYF. The gene calls are TRBV14 and TRBJ2-7; D not resolved. CDR1 SGHDN and CDR2 FVKESK come from the germline V gene. This CDR3 contains 13 residues. The germline V and J ends were trimmed by 6 bases and 1 base, with 10 bases remaining between them.

The chain links TRBV7-6 to TRBJ2-1; 13 bases are shared with TRBD2. The CDR3 has 15 residues. Per the germline V gene, CDR1 is SGHVS and CDR2 is FNYEAQ. V shed 1 base and J 8 bases; nucleotides not matched to a gene: 2. CDR3 loop: CASSLELAGGYEQFF. Here the CDR3 DNA reads TGTGCCAGCAGCTTAGAACTAGCGGGAGGGTATGAGCAGTTCTTC.

The CDR3 here is CASSLGHRGRNGYTF. The CDR3 nucleotides are TGTGCCAGCAGCTTAGGTCACAGGGGAAGGAACGGCTACACCTTC. This chain uses TRBV13 with TRBJ1-2, with 7 positions matching TRBD1. CDR1 is PRHDT and CDR2 is FYEKMQ in the germline V gene (reference sequence). CDR3 length: 15 amino acids. Trimming at V came to 0 bases and at J to 8 bases, leaving 9 bases not matched to a gene.

The V and J genes are TRBV7-8 and TRBJ2-3; 11 bases are shared with TRBD2. The CDR3 spans 18 residues. Trimming at V came to 5 bases and at J to 6 bases, leaving 16 bases not matched to a gene. Per the germline V gene, CDR1 is SGHVS and CDR2 is FQNEAQ. The CDR3 coding sequence is TGTGCCAGCAGCCTCTCTTCGCTTATAGCGGGAGGGGTTGATACGCAGTATTTT. Amino acids: CASSLSSLIAGGVDTQYF.

This clone is a singleton in its sample. The chain is built from TRBV7-2 and TRBJ2-4, with D perhaps matching TRBD1 or TRBD2 (5 bases each). Germline-derived CDR1 and CDR2 are SGHTA and FQGNSA. CDR3 size: 16 residues. V was clipped by 2 bases and J by 8 bases, with 19 bases between them. The CDR3 spells CASSLSSVLLGDIQYF. CDR3 in DNA: TGTGCCAGCAGCTTATCTTCTGTCTTATTGGGGGACATTCAGTACTTC.

The chain joins TRBV6-5 to TRBJ2-1, with D perhaps given as TRBD1 or TRBD2 (6 bases each). Germline CDR1 is MNHEY and CDR2 is SVGAGI. The CDR3 length is 13 residues. Trimming took 6 bases from V and 6 from J, leaving 12 bases between them. The CDR3: CASRMGGPNEQFF. The CDR3 DNA follows: TGTGCCAGCAGAATGGGGGGCCCCAATGAGCAGTTCTTC.

V is TRBV27 and J is TRBJ2-5, with D possibly being TRBD2 (5 bases). Deletions cut 2 bases from V and 11 bases from J, with 15 bases between. Germline-derived CDR1 and CDR2 are MNHEY and SMNVEV (reference sequence). The CDR3 has 13 residues. The CDR3 protein is CASSLEGDREQYF. The CDR3, as DNA: TGTGCCAGCAGTTTAGAGGGCGATAGAGAGCAGTACTTC.